Presented here are 8 T cell receptor beta chains from one specimen sequenced in a study of human T cells and chemical hapten exposure. Stated time point: patch test 1, 2 weeks after DPC sensitization. Documented treatment: therapeutic diphenylcyclopropenone sensitization with weekly scalp DPC. TCRdb reprocessed the RACE reads via MiXCR and lists one record per CDR3 protein. The sample records tens of thousands of distinct CDR3 sequences, about 9.3% being singletons. The sample was whole blood, taken in connection with sensitization to the hapten diphenylcyclopropenone (DPC). Source of these receptors: a woman aged 35 to 49 with alopecia areata. Some clones in this sample may be carry-over from other donors' samples.

The genes are TRBV20-1 and TRBJ1-6; TRBD1 is a possible D gene (6 bases). Per germline, CDR1 DFQATT and CDR2 SNEGSKA (reference sequence). This CDR3 contains 14 residues. The germline V and J ends were trimmed by 1 base and 7 bases, with 11 bases remaining between them. The CDR3 DNA reads TGCAGTGCTAGAGTGGGGCAGGGGAATTCACCCCTCCACTTT. Translated: CSARVGQGNSPLHF.

This clonotype was detected only a few times. This chain connects TRBV4-2 to TRBJ2-7; 12 bases are a match to TRBD2. CDR1 LGHNA and CDR2 YNFKEQ come from the germline V gene. J lost 3 bases, V lost 0 bases, and 9 bases had no gene match. This CDR3 has 18 amino acids. CDR3 residues: CASSQDPQTSGGHYEQYF. The CDR3 DNA sequence: TGTGCCAGCAGCCAAGATCCCCAGACTAGCGGGGGTCACTACGAGCAGTACTTC.

This clonotype was detected many times. This rearrangement joins TRBV12-3 or TRBV12-4 to TRBJ2-3, with D possibly TRBD2 on 6 matching bases. V lost 3 bases to trimming and J lost 2 bases, with 15 bases between them. This CDR3 spans 16 amino acids. The CDR3 loop is CASSFVGGAHTDTQYF. For the CDR3, the DNA is TGTGCCAGCAGTTTCGTGGGCGGGGCCCACACAGATACGCAGTATTTT.

This clonotype appeared a single time. V gene TRBV4-2 combines with J gene TRBJ2-3; the match to TRBD1 covers 10 bases. J lost 5 bases, V lost 3 bases, and 8 bases had no gene match. The V gene's germline CDR1 is LGHNA and CDR2 YNFKEQ. The CDR3 consists of 16 residues. The CDR3 sequence is CASSQGPGQGIDTQYF. The CDR3 DNA reads as TGTGCCAGCAGCCAGGGTCCGGGACAGGGGATAGATACGCAGTATTTT.

This clonotype was seen more than once but under ten times. The gene calls are TRBV12-3 or TRBV12-4 and TRBJ1-1; D may be TRBD1 (5 bases). The CDR3 length is 17 residues. V lost 2 bases to trimming and J lost 1 base, with 17 bases between them. Here the CDR3 reads CASSLLRQNVGNTEAFF. The DNA for the CDR3 is TGTGCCAGCAGTTTACTGCGACAGAACGTAGGGAACACTGAAGCTTTCTTT.

This clonotype was recorded at least ten times. This chain links TRBV6-2 or TRBV6-3 with TRBJ1-5, with TRBD1 as a possible D gene (6 bases). V was clipped by 6 bases and J by 7 bases, with 16 bases between them. The CDR3 totals 14 residues. CDR1 is MNHEY and CDR2 is SVGEGT in the germline V gene. The CDR3 reads CASRPTGKGQPQHF. As DNA, the CDR3 is TGTGCCAGCAGACCCACAGGGAAGGGGCAGCCCCAGCATTTT.

In its sample, this clonotype was seen a few times. The chain carries TRBV20-1 and TRBJ2-1; TRBD2 aligns across 8 bases. V gave up 1 base and J gave up 0 bases; unmatched junction bases: 5. CDR1 DFQATT and CDR2 SNEGSKA come from the germline V gene (reference sequence). The CDR3 is made up of 16 amino acids. The CDR3 bases are TGCAGTGCTAGAGCCCCGGGGGGGGACTCCTACAATGAGCAGTTCTTC. Protein: CSARAPGGDSYNEQFF.

This clonotype was counted a few times. J is TRBJ1-6 and V is TRBV9; a possible D gene is TRBD1 (5 bases). The CDR3 loop spans 15 amino acids. Germline CDR1 reads SGDLS; CDR2 reads YYNGEE. V lost 6 bases, J lost 7 bases, and 17 bases lay in between. The CDR3 bases are TGTGCCAGCACCGATCCGGGACGCCCGAATTCACCCCTCCACTTT. This encodes CASTDPGRPNSPLHF.